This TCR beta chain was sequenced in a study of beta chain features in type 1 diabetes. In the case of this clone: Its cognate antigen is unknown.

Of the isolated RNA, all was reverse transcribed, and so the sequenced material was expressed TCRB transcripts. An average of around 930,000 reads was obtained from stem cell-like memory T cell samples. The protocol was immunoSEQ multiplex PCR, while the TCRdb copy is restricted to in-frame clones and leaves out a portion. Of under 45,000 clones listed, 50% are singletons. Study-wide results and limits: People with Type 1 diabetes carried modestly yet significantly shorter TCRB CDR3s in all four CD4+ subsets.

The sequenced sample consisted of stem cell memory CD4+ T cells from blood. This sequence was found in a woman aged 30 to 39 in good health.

The CDR3 sequence: CASSLQGGSNQPQHF. DNA for the CDR3: TGTGCCAGCTCACTACAGGGTGGGAGCAATCAGCCCCAGCATTTT. This rearrangement joins TRBV18 to TRBJ1-5; D might be TRBD1 (6 bases). Germline loops: CDR1 KGHSH, CDR2 LQKENI. This CDR3 is built from 15 residues. V lost 4 bases and J 1 base, leaving 11 bases between the germline ends.